The present T cell receptor (beta chain) was sequenced within a study of CD4 T cells in relation to SARS-CoV-2 and coronaviruses. General study results and limits: Samples before the pandemic and after infection were not matched within any donor.

Before the COVID-19 pandemic, during about 2011-2019, CD4+ T cells were taken from unexposed donors. Details on this clone: Its antigen is not identified.

Using immunoSEQ multiplex PCR, the repertoire was profiled, and TCRdb retains in-frame clones only, with some absent. The sample holds 65,000 or so clones, 75% to 90% seen once. The clonotype originates from a human donor in good health. Sequenced material: memory CD4+ T cells from PBMCs.

CDR3 bases: TGTGCCAGCAGCCAGGGAACAGAAGAGACCCAGTACTTC. Its translation is CASSQGTEETQYF. The rearrangement uses TRBV9 and TRBJ2-5; TRBD1 is a possible D gene (5 bases). The CDR3 covers 13 residues. The germline CDR1 and CDR2 sequences are SGDLS and YYNGEE. V lost 4 bases to trimming and J lost 3 bases, with 10 bases between them.